This T cell receptor beta chain originates from a study of Graves' ophthalmopathy and Graves' hyperthyroidism. RNA transcripts were the template, and TCR beta CDR3 regions were amplified from them. HTBI primers served in a first-round RT-PCR, which a second-round multiplex PCR followed. TCRdb re-derived calls from the multiplex PCR reads in MiXCR, one entry per CDR3 protein. The sample holds some 150,000 distinct CDR3 sequences; roughly two fifths are singletons and the top ten take about 9.5%. Other autoimmune disease, uncontrolled infection, pregnancy and lactation led to exclusion. J gave up 7 bases and V 1 base, and 5 bases lay outside the gene matches. The germline CDR1 and CDR2 sequences are SGHNT and YENEEA. The CDR3 has 14 residues.

The sample comprised peripheral blood. The chain is built from TRBV11-3 and TRBJ1-1; TRBD1 agrees at 8 bases. This receptor was taken from a man aged 30 to 45 with Graves' ophthalmopathy. The CDR3 bases are TGTGCCAGCAGCTTAGTGCAGGGGGCTGGTGAAGCTTTCTTT. Amino acid sequence: CASSLVQGAGEAFF.